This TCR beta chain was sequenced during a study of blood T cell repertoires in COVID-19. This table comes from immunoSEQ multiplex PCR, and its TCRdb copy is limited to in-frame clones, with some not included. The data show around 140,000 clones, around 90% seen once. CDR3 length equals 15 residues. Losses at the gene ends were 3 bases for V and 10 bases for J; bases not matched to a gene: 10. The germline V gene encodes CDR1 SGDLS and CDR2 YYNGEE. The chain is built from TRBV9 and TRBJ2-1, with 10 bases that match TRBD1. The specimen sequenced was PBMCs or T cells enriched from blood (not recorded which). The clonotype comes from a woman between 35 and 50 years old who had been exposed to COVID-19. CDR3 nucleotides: TGTGCCAGCAGCGCTGCGGGGACAGGGGCCCGGGAGCAGTTCTTC. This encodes CASSAAGTGAREQFF.